Below are 11 T cell receptor beta chains sequenced from a single sample in a study of blood T cell repertoires in COVID-19 (dated by TCRdb to the early 2020s). Preparation of the library involved the immunoSEQ multiplex PCR assay. As stored in TCRdb, this immuneACCESS dataset retains in-frame rearrangements with V and J assigned. A fraction of the clones does not appear; measured against another copy, unresolved V genes explain less than half of the discrepancy, and the remainder lacks a known reason. For this sample there are 120,000 to 150,000 clones; over 80% appear just once. About two fifths of the sample rests with the top ten. The sequencing input was peripheral blood. These receptors came from a man between 45 and 60 years old who had recovered from COVID-19.

V gene TRBV5-4 combines with J gene TRBJ2-2; D may be TRBD2 (5 bases). The CDR3 is 16 residues long. V dropped 1 base and J dropped 0 bases, with 10 bases sitting between them. Germline CDR1 reads SGHNT; CDR2 reads YYREEE (reference sequence). The CDR3 region is CASSLNGVTNTGELFF. For the CDR3, the DNA is TGTGCCAGCAGCTTGAACGGGGTAACGAACACCGGGGAGCTGTTTTTT.

This clone was counted a single time. The chain links TRBV3-1 (or the pseudogene TRBV3-2) to TRBJ1-3; D is uncertain. The CDR3 consists of 13 residues. Germline CDR1 is LGHDT and CDR2 is YNNKEL (reference sequence). V lost 2 bases to trimming and J lost 8 bases, with 10 bases between them. This CDR3 is CASSQLQHDTIYF. Here the CDR3 DNA reads TGTGCCAGCAGCCAACTCCAACACGACACCATATATTTT.

As regards this clone: This sample also contains other DNA sequences that code for the same CDR3. V gene TRBV6-2 or TRBV6-3 combines with J gene TRBJ1-1, with D possibly TRBD1 on 6 matching bases. Germline CDR1 and CDR2: MNHEY and SVGEGT. Trimming left V 0 bases short and J 5 bases short, with 7 bases between. This CDR3 is built from 13 residues. The CDR3 spells CASSYSTGTEAFF. DNA for the CDR3: TGTGCCAGCAGTTACTCGACAGGTACTGAAGCTTTCTTT.

The chain is built from TRBV11-2 and TRBJ1-2; D is uncertain. Trimming took 3 bases from V and 7 from J, leaving 18 bases between them. CDR1 SGHAT and CDR2 FQNNGV come from the germline V gene. This CDR3 contains 15 residues. The CDR3 DNA reads as TGTGCCAGCAGCTTGGGCCGTTACGAGGGTAGTGGCTACACCTTC. This gives the protein CASSLGRYEGSGYTF.

This clone appeared once. The chain combines TRBV5-1 with TRBJ2-7; the match to TRBD2 covers 7 bases. The CDR3 covers 14 residues. The germline V gene encodes CDR1 SGHRS and CDR2 YFSETQ. Germline trimming cut 3 bases from V and 5 bases from J; bases unmatched to any gene: 8. CDR3 nucleotides: TGCGCCAGCAGCTCGGGACTATCCCCCCACGAGCAGTACTTC. The encoded protein is CASSSGLSPHEQYF.

V is TRBV7-2 and J is TRBJ2-1, with 15 bases matching TRBD2. The CDR3 has 19 residues. Germline assignment: CDR1 SGHTA and CDR2 FQGNSA. J was trimmed by 2 bases and V by 5 bases; bases with no gene match: 10. In DNA form, the CDR3 reads TGTGCCAGCAGCCCAGGGACTAGCGGGGGGTCCGCCCCCTACAATGAGCAGTTCTTC. The encoded protein is CASSPGTSGGSAPYNEQFF.

This chain connects TRBV10-2 to TRBJ2-7, with a weak D call TRBD2 (6 bases). V was pared by 1 base and J by 3 bases, with 10 bases between. Germline assignment: CDR1 WSHSY and CDR2 SAAADI. This CDR3 contains 14 residues. The CDR3 protein is CASSEWGVNYEQYF. The CDR3 nucleotides read TGCGCCAGCAGTGAGTGGGGGGTCAACTACGAGCAGTACTTC.

The genes are TRBV11-2 and TRBJ2-3; tentative D call: TRBD2 (6 bases). V was shortened by 5 bases and J by 9 bases, with 12 bases between the two germline ends. Germline V gene sequence: CDR1 SGHAT, CDR2 FQNNGV. This CDR3 region has 12 residues. CDR3 residues: CASSLWGVTQYF. The CDR3 coding sequence is TGTGCCAGCAGCCTCTGGGGGGTAACGCAGTATTTT.

The chain links TRBV19 to TRBJ1-6; D unclear. The CDR3 has 14 residues. The V gene lost 2 bases and the J gene lost 7 bases, with 9 bases spanning the gap. Germline V gene lookup returns CDR1 LNHDA and CDR2 SQIVND (reference sequence). The CDR3 nucleotides read TGTGCCAGTAGTATACGGGGATTGAATTCACCCCTCCACTTT. This translates into CASSIRGLNSPLHF.

The gene calls are TRBV6-5 and TRBJ2-7; TRBD1 agrees at 11 bases. The length of the CDR3 is 15 residues. The trim removed 5 bases at V and 2 bases at J, leaving 5 bases unmatched. Germline V gene sequence: CDR1 MNHEY, CDR2 SVGAGI. CDR3 region: CASSRPGQGAYEQYF. In nucleotides, the CDR3 is TGTGCCAGCAGTAGACCGGGACAGGGGGCCTACGAGCAGTACTTC.

This clone was detected only a few times. The chain joins TRBV2 to TRBJ2-5; 7 nucleotides match TRBD1. Germline V gives CDR1 SNHLY, CDR2 FYNNEI. The CDR3 totals 14 residues. With 6 bases clipped from V and 1 base from J, the junction kept 5 bases outside the gene matches. In DNA form, the CDR3 reads TGTGCCAGCAGCAATGACAGGGTCCAAGAGACCCAGTACTTC. Its translation: CASSNDRVQETQYF.